A single sample is the source of the 4 T cell receptor beta chains below, sequenced in a study of cytomegalovirus exposure and HLA in healthy donors. Clones were sequenced by immunoSEQ multiplex PCR, and TCRdb holds only the in-frame ones, with some missing. The sample includes tens of thousands of clones, 93% of them seen just once. Specimen: PBMCs. The receptors stem from a woman aged 25 to 39 in good health and CMV-seronegative.

V usage is TRBV6-1 and J usage is TRBJ1-6; possible D gene TRBD1, 5 bases. V was pared by 0 bases and J by 4 bases, with 13 bases between. The CDR3 loop spans 17 amino acids. Germline CDR1 and CDR2: MNHNS and SASEGT. CDR3: CASSEAEAGYYNSPLHF. The CDR3, as DNA: TGTGCCAGCAGTGAAGCAGAGGCAGGGTATTATAATTCACCCCTCCACTTT.

The genes are TRBV6-6 and TRBJ2-3, with 8 bases identical to TRBD2. CDR3 length: 16 amino acids. V lost 0 bases, J lost 2 bases, and 4 bases stayed unmatched. Looked up from germline, CDR1 is MNHNY and CDR2 is SVGAGI (reference sequence). The chain's CDR3 is CASSYSRGASTDTQYF. Here the CDR3 DNA reads TGTGCCAGCAGTTACTCGCGGGGGGCGTCCACAGATACGCAGTATTTT.

The chain carries TRBV6-1 and TRBJ1-2; D is uncertain. Trimming shortened V by 2 bases and J by 2 bases, and 9 bases separated the two germline ends. This CDR3 is built from 14 residues. CDR1 is MNHNS, CDR2 SASEGT, per germline. This CDR3 is CASSETNVNYGYTF. The CDR3 bases are TGTGCCAGCAGTGAAACAAACGTCAACTATGGCTACACCTTC.

This clone was observed once. The V gene is TRBV18, the J gene TRBJ2-5; maybe TRBD2 (6 bases). The V gene's germline CDR1 is KGHSH and CDR2 LQKENI. Trimming cost V 6 bases and J 4 bases, with 9 bases left between them. This CDR3 region has 12 residues. CDR3 nucleotides: TGTGCCAGCTCCCGGGGGAGAGAGACCCAGTACTTC. It encodes CASSRGRETQYF.